The sequence of this TCR beta chain was determined in a study of cytomegalovirus exposure and HLA in healthy donors. Study context: From donors who were HLA-typed, an early data release held 65 million to 85 million unique TCRs. General study points: The authors listed 164 TCR beta chains as cytomegalovirus-associated. Follow-up analysis later connected one missense variant in DCLRE1C with trimming of TCR beta V- and J-genes.

The CDR3 consists of 18 residues. Germline CDR1 is KGHSH and CDR2 is LQKENI. V shed 0 bases, J shed 0 bases, and the junction held 5 bases outside the gene matches. Primers included in the PCR were 60 Vbeta and 13 Jbeta primers. In the original processing: A later analysis tallied approximately 80 million unique TCR beta chains, approximately 11 million of them shared. Assay: immunoSEQ multiplex PCR; the TCRdb copy retains only in-frame clones and omits some. Clone size and the V and J calls come from that table; the DNA yielded D and trimming. In the table there are fewer than 120,000 clones, around 86% of which are singletons. With regard to this clone: Its antigen is unidentified.

This receptor was identified in a man between 35 and 55 years old in good health and CMV-seronegative. Input material: PBMCs. This chain connects TRBV18 to TRBJ2-6, with 7 bases identical to TRBD2. CDR3 amino acids: CASSPPLRTSSGANVLTF. As DNA, the CDR3 is TGTGCCAGCTCACCACCCCTCAGGACTAGCTCTGGGGCCAACGTCCTGACTTTC. The full variable domain, rest sourced from reference TRBV18 and TRBJ2-6, is NAGVMQNPRHLVRRRGQEARLRCSPMKGHSHVYWYRQLPEEGLKFMVYLQKENIIDESGMPKERFSAEFPKEGPSILRIQQVVRGDSAAYFCASSPPLRTSSGANVLTFGAGSRLTVL.